The rows below give T cell receptor beta chains drawn from one sample of a study of shared clonotypes between healthy human individuals. Profiled with immunoSEQ multiplex PCR; TCRdb holds only in-frame clones, not every one. The sample lists about 2.1 million clones, 85% to 95% occurring once. The sequencing input was naive CD8+ T cells from PBMCs. These TCRs come from a man aged 18 to 29 in good health. Some clones in this sample may be carry-over from other donors' samples. CDR3s include the opening cysteine and the closing phenylalanine or tryptophan.

TRBJ2-2,TRBV28,CASGPRTGFLTGELFF
TRBJ2-7,TRBV27,CASSLVRGGYEQYF
TRBJ2-7,TRBV28,CASSSVYLPITGGYEQYF
TRBJ2-5,TRBV7-9,CASSPERGRFGETQYF
TRBJ2-6,TRBV28,CASSGEGRSNVLTF
TRBJ2-1,TRBV14,CASSQETSRYNEQFF
TRBJ2-1,TRBV9,CASSTNRDSNPGNEQFF
TRBJ2-2,TRBV7-9,CASSLVQGNTGELFF
TRBJ2-7,TRBV27,CASSPTGEDYEQYF
TRBJ2-1,TRBV6-4,CASRKIAGDLYSEQFF
TRBJ1-2,TRBV6-5,CASRKTNYGYTF
TRBJ1-3,TRBV28,CASSLVRGGNTIYF
TRBJ1-5,TRBV6-1,CARTSGEPQHF
TRBJ2-7,TRBV2,CASSQGLAGGGYEQYF
TRBJ1-1,TRBV7-2,CASSRPGQGLTEAFF
TRBJ2-3,TRBV30,CASDTQYF
TRBJ2-7,TRBV7-9,CATFITTGQGTGEQYF
TRBJ2-7,TRBV27,CTSSLGDIYEQYF
TRBJ2-1,TRBV18,CASSPPFQAGHNEQFF
TRBJ2-7,TRBV28,CASSDGLAGFYEQYF
TRBJ1-1,TRBV29-1,CSVAKPNTEAFF
TRBJ2-7,TRBV27,CASCPGTSGNNEQYF
TRBJ1-2,TRBV5-8,CASSQGGYTF
TRBJ1-1,TRBV4-2,CASSPRQGNTEAFF
TRBJ2-7,TRBV11-2,CASSFGGGEQYF
TRBJ2-7,TRBV4-3,CASSQAGLAGVNEQYF
TRBJ2-7,TRBV27,CASRPGSGSGNEQYF
TRBJ1-1,TRBV7-9,CASRTGGTEAFF
TRBJ2-2,TRBV4-2,CASSQDMSGFANTGELFF
TRBJ2-5,TRBV28,CASRALTYQETQYF
TRBJ1-2,TRBV29-1,CSVGTGDGYTF
TRBJ2-7,TRBV27,CASSQGTHYEQYF
TRBJ2-7,TRBV4-3,CASSQEGQGYEQYF
TRBJ2-3,TRBV10-3,CATLRAAGGADTQYF
TRBJ2-2,TRBV27,CASSLWGGRANTGELFF
TRBJ2-7,TRBV19,CASSLPGTSGAYEQYF
TRBJ1-5,TRBV6-1,CASNDRFNQPQHF
TRBJ2-5,TRBV7-9,CASSLGGGIETQYF
TRBJ1-5,TRBV30,CAWSVRQGNQPQHF
TRBJ2-1,TRBV4-1,CASSHTMGRRVSSYNEQFF
TRBJ2-1,TRBV9,CASSTGLNEQFF
TRBJ2-3,TRBV9,CASSEGGRSTDTQYF
TRBJ2-2,TRBV6-4,CASSDARTGELFF
TRBJ1-1,TRBV6-5,CASSWREGANTEAFF
TRBJ2-7,TRBV11-2,CASTASYEQYF
TRBJ2-7,TRBV27,CASSLVGSSYEQYF
TRBJ2-7,TRBV7-9,CASRPGQVYEQYF
TRBJ1-2,TRBV6-1,CASNRRELYGYTF
TRBJ2-2,TRBV7-9,CASSLLRLTKNTGELFF
TRBJ2-4,TRBV6-4,CASSAGTSVNYTIAKNIQYF
TRBJ2-7,TRBV28,CASRLTGSWEQYF
TRBJ2-1,TRBV27,CASSWRSYNEQFF
TRBJ1-5,TRBV6-1,CASSPLVGSNQPQHF
TRBJ1-5,TRBV7-9,CASNYFNQPQHF
TRBJ2-1,TRBV29-1,CSVEATGASYNEQFF
TRBJ2-7,TRBV9,CASSGGLGSSYEQYF
TRBJ2-7,TRBV27,CASSRDRDYEQYF